This T cell receptor beta chain was retrieved from a study of T cells in Graves' hyperthyroidism and ophthalmopathy. There were TCR beta CDR3 regions amplified from RNA transcripts. During a first-round RT-PCR of the TCR CDR3, the HTBI primer set was used. TCRdb re-derived calls from the multiplex PCR reads in MiXCR, one entry per CDR3 protein. The sample consists of approximately 530,000 distinct CDR3 sequences, 15% to 20% of them appearing once. The receptor was isolated from a man between 35 and 55 years old with Graves' ophthalmopathy. The sequencing input was blood.

The CDR3 loop is CSAPPSGSYEQYF. As DNA, the CDR3 is TGCAGTGCTCCACCTAGCGGGAGTTATGAGCAGTACTTC. The chain recombines TRBV20-1 with TRBJ2-7; 10 nucleotides line up with TRBD2. Germline V lookup: CDR1 DFQATT, CDR2 SNEGSKA (reference sequence). With 5 bases clipped from V and 7 bases from J, the junction kept 8 bases outside the gene matches. This CDR3 is built from 13 residues.